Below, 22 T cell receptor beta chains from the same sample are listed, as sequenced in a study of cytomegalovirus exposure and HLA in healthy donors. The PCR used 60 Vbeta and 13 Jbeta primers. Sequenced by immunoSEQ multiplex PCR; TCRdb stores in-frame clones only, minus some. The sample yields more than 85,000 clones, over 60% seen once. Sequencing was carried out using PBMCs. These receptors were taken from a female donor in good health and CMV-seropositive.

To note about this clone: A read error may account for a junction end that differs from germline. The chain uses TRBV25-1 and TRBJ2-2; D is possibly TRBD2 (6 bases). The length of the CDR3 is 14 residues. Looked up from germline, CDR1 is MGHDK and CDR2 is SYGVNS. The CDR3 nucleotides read TGTGCCGGCAGTGGGCGGGGTTTGACCGGGGAGCTGTTTTTT. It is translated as CAGSGRGLTGELFF.

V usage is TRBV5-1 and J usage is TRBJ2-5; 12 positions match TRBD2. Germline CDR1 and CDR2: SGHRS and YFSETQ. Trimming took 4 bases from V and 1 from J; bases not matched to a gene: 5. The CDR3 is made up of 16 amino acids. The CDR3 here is CASSRLTSGGQETQYF. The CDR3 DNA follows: TGCGCCAGCAGCCGACTGACTAGCGGGGGCCAAGAGACCCAGTACTTC.

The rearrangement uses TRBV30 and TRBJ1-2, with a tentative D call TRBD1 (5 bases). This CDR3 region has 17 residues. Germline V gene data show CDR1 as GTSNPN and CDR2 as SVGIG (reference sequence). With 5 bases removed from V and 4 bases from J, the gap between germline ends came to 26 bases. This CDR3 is CAWVPRGLLSPAYGYTF. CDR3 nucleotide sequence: TGTGCCTGGGTCCCTCGGGGACTCTTGTCCCCAGCCTATGGCTACACCTTC. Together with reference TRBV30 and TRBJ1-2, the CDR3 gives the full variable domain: SQTIHQWPATLVQPVGSPLSLECTVEGTSNPNLYWYRQAAGRGLQLLFYSVGIGQISSEVPQNLSASRPQDRQFILSSKKLLLSDSGFYLCAWVPRGLLSPAYGYTFGSGTRLTVV.

DNA for the CDR3: TGTGCCAGCGAACAGGGGGATAGCTCCTACGAGCAGTACTTC. Translation gives CASEQGDSSYEQYF. The rearrangement uses TRBV6-1 and TRBJ2-7; the match to TRBD1 covers 8 bases. CDR1 is MNHNS and CDR2 is SASEGT in the germline V gene. J lost 0 bases, V lost 8 bases, and 6 bases had no gene match. The length of the CDR3 is 14 residues.

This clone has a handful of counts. The CDR3 coding sequence is TGCGCCAGCAGCTTAGGACAGGGGAGCAATGAGCAGTTCTTC. Its translation is CASSLGQGSNEQFF. The chain couples TRBV5-1 to TRBJ2-1, with 9 bases aligning to TRBD1. The V segment lost 2 bases and the J segment 6 bases; nucleotides outside the gene matches: 3. Germline CDR1 SGHRS, CDR2 YFSETQ. This CDR3 comprises 14 residues.

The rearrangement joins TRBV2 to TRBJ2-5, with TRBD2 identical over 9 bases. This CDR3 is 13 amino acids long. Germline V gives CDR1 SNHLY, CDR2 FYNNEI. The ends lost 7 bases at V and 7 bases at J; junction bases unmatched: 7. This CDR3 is CASKLSGGGTQYF. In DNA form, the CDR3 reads TGTGCCAGCAAGCTTAGCGGGGGTGGGACCCAGTACTTC.

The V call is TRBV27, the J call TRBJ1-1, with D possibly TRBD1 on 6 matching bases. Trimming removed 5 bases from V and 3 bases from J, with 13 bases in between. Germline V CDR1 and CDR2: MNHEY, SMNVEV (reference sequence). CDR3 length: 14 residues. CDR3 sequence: CASSPRGGYTEAFF. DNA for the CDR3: TGTGCCAGCAGTCCTAGGGGGGGCTACACTGAAGCTTTCTTT.

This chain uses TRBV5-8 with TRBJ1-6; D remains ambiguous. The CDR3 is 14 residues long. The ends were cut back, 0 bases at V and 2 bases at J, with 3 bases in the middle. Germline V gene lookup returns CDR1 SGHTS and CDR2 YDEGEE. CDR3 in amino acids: CASSLAAYNSPLHF. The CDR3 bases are TGTGCCAGCAGCTTGGCGGCCTATAATTCACCCCTCCACTTT.

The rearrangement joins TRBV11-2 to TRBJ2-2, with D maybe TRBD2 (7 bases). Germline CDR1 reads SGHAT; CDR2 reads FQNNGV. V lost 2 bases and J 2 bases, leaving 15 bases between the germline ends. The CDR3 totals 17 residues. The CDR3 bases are TGTGCCAGCAGCTTAAGGGGGAGGGCGGGTAACACCGGGGAGCTGTTTTTT. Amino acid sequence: CASSLRGRAGNTGELFF.

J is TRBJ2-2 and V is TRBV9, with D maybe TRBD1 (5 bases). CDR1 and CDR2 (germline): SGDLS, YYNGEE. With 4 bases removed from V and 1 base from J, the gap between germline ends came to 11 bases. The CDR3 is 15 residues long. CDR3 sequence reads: CASSPRGRNTGELFF. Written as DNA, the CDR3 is TGTGCCAGCAGCCCAAGGGGCAGGAACACCGGGGAGCTGTTTTTT.

In DNA form, the CDR3 reads TGCGCCAGCAGCTTGGAGGGACAGCTCTACGAGCAGTACTTC. It yields the protein CASSLEGQLYEQYF. V usage is TRBV5-1 and J usage is TRBJ2-7, with 7 bases matching TRBD1. J gave up 3 bases and V 0 bases, and 3 bases lay outside the gene matches. CDR1 is SGHRS, CDR2 YFSETQ, per germline. The CDR3 covers 14 residues.

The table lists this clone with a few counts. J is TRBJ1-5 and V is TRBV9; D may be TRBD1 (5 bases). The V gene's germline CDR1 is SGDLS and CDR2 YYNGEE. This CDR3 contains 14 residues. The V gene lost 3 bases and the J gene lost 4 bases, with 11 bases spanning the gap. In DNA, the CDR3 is TGTGCCAGCAGCGCCGAGACAGATAATCAGCCCCAGCATTTT. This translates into CASSAETDNQPQHF.

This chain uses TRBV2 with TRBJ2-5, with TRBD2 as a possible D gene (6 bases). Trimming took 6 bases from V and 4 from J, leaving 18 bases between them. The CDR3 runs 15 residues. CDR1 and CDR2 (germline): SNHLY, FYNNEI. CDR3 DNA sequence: TGTGCCAGCAGAGAGGGACTGGGAGGTCGAGAGACCCAGTACTTC. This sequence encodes CASREGLGGRETQYF.

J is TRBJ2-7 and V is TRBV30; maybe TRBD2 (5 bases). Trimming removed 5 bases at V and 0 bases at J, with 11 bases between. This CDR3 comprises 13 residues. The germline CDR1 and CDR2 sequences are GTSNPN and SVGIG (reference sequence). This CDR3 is CAWGLGPSYEQYF. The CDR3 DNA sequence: TGTGCCTGGGGACTTGGCCCCTCCTACGAGCAGTACTTC.

Here the CDR3 DNA reads TGTGCCAGCAGTGCACACCCTAGCGGGAGGGCCAGGAACACCGGGGAGCTGTTTTTT. It encodes CASSAHPSGRARNTGELFF. The chain carries TRBV6-1 and TRBJ2-2, with 12 nucleotides matching TRBD2. Germline V gives CDR1 MNHNS, CDR2 SASEGT. CDR3 length equals 19 residues. The trim removed 4 bases at V and 1 base at J, leaving 10 bases unmatched.

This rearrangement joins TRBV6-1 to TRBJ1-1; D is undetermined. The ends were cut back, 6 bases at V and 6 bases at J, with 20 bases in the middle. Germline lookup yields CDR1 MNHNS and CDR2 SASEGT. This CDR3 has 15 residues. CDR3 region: CASSLPGTLTSEAFF. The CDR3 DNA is TGTGCCAGCAGCTTACCCGGTACTTTAACGTCTGAAGCTTTCTTT.

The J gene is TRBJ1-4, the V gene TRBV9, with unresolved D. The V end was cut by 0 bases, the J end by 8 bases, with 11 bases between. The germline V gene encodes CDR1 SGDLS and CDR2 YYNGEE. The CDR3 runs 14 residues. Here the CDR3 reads CASSVEVGGEKLFF. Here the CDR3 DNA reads TGTGCCAGCAGCGTAGAGGTAGGAGGGGAAAAACTGTTTTTT.

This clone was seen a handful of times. CDR3 nucleotide sequence: TGTGCCACCAGCGTGCAACTTAGCTCCTACGAGCAGTACTTC. Its translation is CATSVQLSSYEQYF. This chain uses TRBV15 with TRBJ2-7; D is undetermined. Germline-derived CDR1 and CDR2 are LNHNV and YYDKDF (reference sequence). The V gene lost 5 bases and the J gene lost 0 bases, with 11 bases spanning the gap. CDR3 length: 14 amino acids.

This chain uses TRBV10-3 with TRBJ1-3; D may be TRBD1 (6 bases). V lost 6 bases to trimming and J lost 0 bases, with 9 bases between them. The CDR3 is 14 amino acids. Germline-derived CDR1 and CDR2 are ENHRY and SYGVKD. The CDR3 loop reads CAIRDSSSGNTIYF. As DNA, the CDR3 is TGTGCCATCAGGGACAGTTCCTCTGGAAACACCATATATTTT.

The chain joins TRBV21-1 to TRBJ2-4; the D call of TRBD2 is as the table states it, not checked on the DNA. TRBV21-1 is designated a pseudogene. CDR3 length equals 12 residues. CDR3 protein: CASSRRKNIQYF. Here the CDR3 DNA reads TGTGCCAGCAGCCGGCGGAAAAACATTCAGTACTTC.

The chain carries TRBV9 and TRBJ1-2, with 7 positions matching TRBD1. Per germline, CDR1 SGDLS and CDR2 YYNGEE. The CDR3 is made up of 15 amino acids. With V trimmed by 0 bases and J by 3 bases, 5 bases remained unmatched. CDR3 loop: CASSVDPGTDYGYTF. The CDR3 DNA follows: TGTGCCAGCAGCGTAGATCCCGGGACAGACTATGGCTACACCTTC.

CDR3 protein: CASAPVSRSYEQYF. The CDR3 DNA follows: TGTGCCAGCGCACCGGTTTCGAGGTCCTACGAGCAGTACTTC. This sequence joins TRBV7-6 and TRBJ2-7; D gene unclear. V was trimmed by 8 bases and J by 1 base, leaving 15 bases between them. Germline CDR1 is SGHVS and CDR2 is FNYEAQ. This CDR3 has 14 amino acids.